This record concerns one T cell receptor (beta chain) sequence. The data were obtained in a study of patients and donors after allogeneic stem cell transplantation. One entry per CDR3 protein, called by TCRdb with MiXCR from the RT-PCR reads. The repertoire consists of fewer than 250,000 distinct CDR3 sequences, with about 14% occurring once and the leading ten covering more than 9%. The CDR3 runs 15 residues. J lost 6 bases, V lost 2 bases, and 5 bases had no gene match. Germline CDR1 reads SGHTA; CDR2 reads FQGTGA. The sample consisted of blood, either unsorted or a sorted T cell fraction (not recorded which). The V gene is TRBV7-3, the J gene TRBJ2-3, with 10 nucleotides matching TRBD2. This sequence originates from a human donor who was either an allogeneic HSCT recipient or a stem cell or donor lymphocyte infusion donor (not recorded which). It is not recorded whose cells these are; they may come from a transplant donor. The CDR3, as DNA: TGTGCCAGCAGCTTAGCAGCGGGAGGGATGGATACGCAGTATTTT. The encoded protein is CASSLAAGGMDTQYF.